A single sample gave rise to the 11 T cell receptor beta chains below, sequenced in a study of shared clonotypes between healthy human individuals. The table came from immunoSEQ multiplex PCR; TCRdb's copy has only in-frame clones and leaves some out. The sample contains about 1.5 million clones, nearly 99% of which appear only once. The sample taken for sequencing was naive CD4+ T cells sorted from blood. As to subset: CD45RA+ positively selected. Source of these receptors: a man aged 30-40 years in good health.

This clone was seen just once. J is TRBJ2-3 and V is TRBV5-1, with 10 bases identical to TRBD2. J was trimmed by 1 base and V by 4 bases; bases with no gene match: 6. The V gene's germline CDR1 is SGHRS and CDR2 YFSETQ. The CDR3 sequence is 16 residues long. The DNA for the CDR3 is TGCGCCAGCAGCGCGTTTAGCGGGAGGCGCACAGATACGCAGTATTTT. This gives the protein CASSAFSGRRTDTQYF. The whole variable domain, filled in from reference TRBV5-1 and TRBJ2-3, reads KAGVTQTPRYLIKTRGQQVTLSCSPISGHRSVSWYQQTPGQGLQFLFEYFSETQRNKGNFPGRFSGRQFSNSRSEMNVSTLELGDSALYLCASSAFSGRRTDTQYFGPGTRLTVL.

In regard to this clone: Different DNA sequences within this sample yield the same CDR3. The V gene is TRBV7-8, the J gene TRBJ2-7; weak D call: TRBD2 (5 bases). Trimming left V 7 bases short and J 4 bases short, with 11 bases between. CDR3 size: 12 residues. Germline CDR1 and CDR2: SGHVS and FQNEAQ. DNA of the CDR3: TGTGCCAGCACCCTAGGAGGATACGAGCAGTACTTC. Translated, it gives CASTLGGYEQYF.

The chain carries TRBV2 and TRBJ1-1; tentative D call: TRBD1 (6 bases). Germline assignment: CDR1 SNHLY and CDR2 FYNNEI. V shed 0 bases and J shed 5 bases, with 10 bases lying between them. There are 14 residues in the CDR3. The CDR3 region has the DNA TGTGCCAGCAGTGAAGCGGGGGGCATAACTGAAGCTTTCTTT. It translates to CASSEAGGITEAFF.

The rearrangement uses TRBV18 and TRBJ2-7, with D perhaps TRBD2 (6 bases). The CDR3 is made up of 13 amino acids. The V gene lost 4 bases and the J gene lost 6 bases, with 13 bases spanning the gap. Germline loops: CDR1 KGHSH, CDR2 LQKENI. CDR3 sequence (DNA): TGTGCCAGCTCACACGGGAGCTATCCCGAGCAGTACTTC. Translation: CASSHGSYPEQYF. Full variable domain (rest looked up from reference TRBV18 and TRBJ2-7): NAGVMQNPRHLVRRRGQEARLRCSPMKGHSHVYWYRQLPEEGLKFMVYLQKENIIDESGMPKERFSAEFPKEGPSILRIQQVVRGDSAAYFCASSHGSYPEQYFGPGTRLTVT.

This chain uses TRBV6-1 with TRBJ1-2; 7 bases agree with TRBD1. After removal of 4 bases from V and 4 bases from J, the junction contained 6 bases not matched to a gene. This CDR3 is 14 amino acids long. Germline assignment: CDR1 MNHNS and CDR2 SASEGT. The CDR3 sequence is CASSAQQGSYGYTF. In nucleotides, the CDR3 is TGTGCCAGCAGTGCCCAACAGGGGAGCTATGGCTACACCTTC.

The chain links TRBV6-5 to TRBJ2-5; D perhaps matches TRBD2 (6 bases). The CDR3 contains 14 residues. Germline CDR1 MNHEY, CDR2 SVGAGI. Trimming took off 1 base at V and 5 bases at J, with 11 bases between the two ends. The CDR3 protein is CASSYLVGSETQYF. The CDR3 nucleotides read TGTGCCAGCAGTTACTTAGTCGGGAGTGAGACCCAGTACTTC.

The chain is built from TRBV28 and TRBJ2-7; 14 nucleotides line up with TRBD2. The CDR3 spans 15 residues. J gave up 6 bases and V 5 bases, and 6 bases lay outside the gene matches. Germline CDR1 reads MDHEN; CDR2 reads SYDVKM. This chain's CDR3 is CASSTGTSGRTEQYF. CDR3 coding DNA: TGTGCCAGCAGTACCGGGACTAGCGGGAGAACCGAGCAGTACTTC.

The rearrangement uses TRBV7-6 and TRBJ2-1; D is undetermined. Germline V gives CDR1 SGHVS, CDR2 FNYEAQ. The CDR3 contains 14 residues. The V end lost 3 bases, the J end lost 4 bases, and 10 bases lay between the germline ends. The CDR3 DNA sequence: TGTGCCAGCAGCTTGGAAGCCACGTACAATGAGCAGTTCTTC. Protein: CASSLEATYNEQFF.

Comment on this clone: The same CDR3 is also encoded by other DNA sequences in this sample. This chain links TRBV30 with TRBJ1-4, with D unclear. CDR3 length: 11 residues. Looked up from germline, CDR1 is GTSNPN and CDR2 is SVGIG (reference sequence). V was pared by 0 bases and J by 8 bases, with 4 bases between. The CDR3: CAWSVREKLFF. In nucleotides, the CDR3 is TGTGCCTGGAGTGTAAGGGAAAAACTGTTTTTT.

The rearrangement uses TRBV2 and TRBJ2-1, with D possibly matching TRBD2 (5 bases). The germline CDR1 and CDR2 sequences are SNHLY and FYNNEI. The CDR3 length is 10 residues. Trimming pared 8 bases from V and 10 bases from J, leaving 9 bases between. The CDR3 reads CASSLGEQFF. The CDR3 nucleotides read TGTGCCAGCTCACTAGGAGAGCAGTTCTTC. Full variable domain (remainder filled in from reference TRBV2 and TRBJ2-1): EPEVTQTPSHQVTQMGQEVILRCVPISNHLYFYWYRQILGQKVEFLVSFYNNEISEKSEIFDDQFSVERPDGSNFTLKIRSTKLEDSAMYFCASSLGEQFFGPGTRLTVL.

To note about this clone: The sample contains more than one DNA sequence encoding this CDR3. The rearrangement uses TRBV12-5 and TRBJ2-3; D uncertain. The CDR3 covers 13 residues. Trimming cost V 6 bases and J 4 bases, with 11 bases left between them. CDR1 LGHNT and CDR2 FRNRAP come from the germline V gene. For the CDR3, the DNA is TGTGCTAGTGGGTTAAGTGGGGCAGATACGCAGTATTTT. This gives the protein CASGLSGADTQYF.